This T cell receptor (beta chain) was captured in a study of B cell selection in AIRE deficiency. TCRdb's copy holds only in-frame clones and misses some; the assay was immunoSEQ multiplex PCR. The sample holds 21,000 or so clones, about 97% seen once. Study-wide results and limits: Only around a tenth of about 3,500 shared Treg sequences were patient-specific; 31.6% healthy-specific.

The sorted conventional CD4 T cells were gated as CD4+CD127+. The length of the CDR3 is 13 residues. V lost 7 bases, J lost 3 bases, and 13 bases lay in between. CDR1 is MGHDK, CDR2 SYGVNS, per germline. On this clone itself: Its specificity is not known.

The V call is TRBV25-1, the J call TRBJ2-7; possibly TRBD1 or TRBD2 for D (6 bases each). Sequenced input: conventional CD4+ T cells sorted from PBMCs. This TCR derives from a human donor with AIRE deficiency. CDR3 loop: CASTRGRDYEQYF. The DNA for the CDR3 is TGTGCCAGCACCCGGGGGCGCGACTACGAGCAGTACTTC.